This T cell receptor beta chain was identified during a study of control samples from healthy donors and cancer patients. The V and J ends lost 5 bases and 7 bases respectively, with 21 bases between them. This CDR3 is built from 17 residues. CDR1 and CDR2 (germline): MDHEN, SYDVKM. The table came from immunoSEQ multiplex PCR; TCRdb's copy has only in-frame clones and leaves some out. The data contain about 140,000 clones, about 90% of them singletons. Sample: blood. The chain joins TRBV28 to TRBJ1-6; maybe TRBD1 (5 bases). This clonotype was sampled from a young man in good health. In nucleotides, the CDR3 is TGTGCCAGCAGTCCCATCAATATTAAGGGGTTCAATTCACCCCTCCACTTT. Amino acid sequence: CASSPINIKGFNSPLHF.